This TCR beta chain originates from a study of T-cell reconstitution after alpha-beta-depleted transplantation in children. CDR3 length: 15 residues. Per the germline V gene, CDR1 is SGHRS and CDR2 is YFSETQ. With 2 bases removed from V and 5 bases from J, the gap between germline ends came to 11 bases. This sample's TCRbeta library carried unique molecular identifier barcodes. TCRdb re-called the PCR reads through MiXCR, storing one row per CDR3 protein. The table includes around 15,000 distinct CDR3 sequences, about 7.7% detected once. This clonotype has only a few counts. Its antigen remains unknown. Study outcomes and limitations: After transplant, at about two months, alpha-beta T cells were reportedly derived from several hundred expanded graft clones. The high TCRbeta diversity at day 60 in some patients came from surviving recipient T cells and thymic progenitors. T-cell numbers and diversity, one year after transplant, stemmed largely from T cells that were newly produced.

The sequence was collected from a boy younger than two who had a stem cell transplant for Wiskott-Aldrich syndrome, so the T cells may come from the graft donor. The specimen was PBMCs, mostly from graft donor cells, collected 60 days after TCRalphabeta/CD19-depleted stem cell transplant. This chain joins TRBV5-1 and TRBJ1-6; D may be TRBD1 (5 bases). CDR3 sequence (DNA): TGCGCCAGCAGCTTAGCGACAGCCGATAATTCACCCCTCCACTTT. It translates to CASSLATADNSPLHF.